This TCR beta chain was profiled in a study of blood T cell repertoires in COVID-19. In germline, CDR1 is LGHNA, CDR2 YSLEER. V trimming: 0 bases; J trimming: 3 bases; junction bases outside the gene matches: 6. The CDR3 contains 16 residues. Authors' processing steps: Reference gene primers were amplified, and this amplification served to estimate nucleated cell counts. The repertoire was sequenced with immunoSEQ multiplex PCR; TCRdb's copy has only in-frame clones and lacks some. The DNA gave D and trimming, while V, J and clone size come from that table. The sample consists of roughly 220,000 clones, around 87% of them appearing once.

What was sequenced was peripheral blood. The TCR comes from a man aged 55 to 69 with acute or convalescent COVID-19. The rearrangement links TRBV4-3 to TRBJ2-3, with 7 positions matching TRBD2. CDR3 loop: CASSQDPTGGTDTQYF. The CDR3 nucleotides read TGCGCCAGCAGCCAAGATCCAACGGGGGGAACAGATACGCAGTATTTT.